Listed below are T cell receptor beta chains from one sample, sequenced in a study of blood T cell repertoires in COVID-19. Assay: immunoSEQ multiplex PCR; the TCRdb copy retains only in-frame clones and omits some. Here the sample spans about 160,000 clones, approximately 82% being singletons. The sample taken for sequencing was peripheral blood. All receptors derive from a woman of 80 years or more with acute or convalescent COVID-19. Each CDR3 is given with its conserved first and last residue. D genes are given only for firm matches.

V	J	D	DNA	CDR3
TRBV18	TRBJ1-1	.	TGTGCCAGCTCACCGTATGGCGGGACTGAAGCTTTCTTT	CASSPYGGTEAFF
TRBV27	TRBJ2-7	TRBD1	TGTGCCAGCAGTTTCCTCACCGGGACAGGGGGAAGCGAGCAGTACTTC	CASSFLTGTGGSEQYF
TRBV30	TRBJ1-1	TRBD1	TGTGCCTGGAGTACACAGGGGTACACTGAAGCTTTCTTT	CAWSTQGYTEAFF
TRBV7-8	TRBJ1-3	TRBD1	TGTGCCAGCAGCTTAGGGACAGGGAAGAAGTATGGAAACACCATATATTTT	CASSLGTGKKYGNTIYF
TRBV19	TRBJ1-5	.	TGTGCCAGTACCCTGGACAGCTACTACATCTATAGCAATCAGCCCCAGCATTTT	CASTLDSYYIYSNQPQHF
TRBV5-6	TRBJ2-7	.	TGTGCCAGCAGCTTGTGGAACAGCGAGCAGTACTTC	CASSLWNSEQYF
TRBV11-2	TRBJ2-3	TRBD2	TGTGCCAGCAGCTTCCAGACTAGCGGGACTAGCACAGATACGCAGTATTTT	CASSFQTSGTSTDTQYF
TRBV10-1	TRBJ2-1	TRBD2	TGCGCCAGCAGTGATAATAGCGGGCCGGGGGGGAACAATGAGCAGTTCTTC	CASSDNSGPGGNNEQFF
TRBV2	TRBJ2-3	TRBD2	TGTGCCAGCAGTATCATTAGCGGGCACACAGATACGCAGTATTTT	CASSIISGHTDTQYF
TRBV18	TRBJ1-1	.	TGTGCCAGCTCCCAAGACAGGAGCTACACTGAAGCTTTCTTT	CASSQDRSYTEAFF
TRBV5-1	TRBJ2-4	.	TGCGCCAGCAGCTTGGCAACAGGGAAAAACATTCAGTACTTC	CASSLATGKNIQYF
TRBV7-8	TRBJ2-1	TRBD1	TGTGCCAGCAGCTTGGGCGGACAGGGAAAGAACAATGAGCAGTTCTTC	CASSLGGQGKNNEQFF
TRBV7-8	TRBJ2-5	.	TGTGCCAGCAGCTTAGGTGGCAGGTACCAAGAGACCCAGTACTTC	CASSLGGRYQETQYF